This T cell receptor beta chain was identified in a study of T-cell reconstitution after alpha-beta-depleted transplantation in children. Ten or more counts support this clonotype. This sample's TCRbeta library carried unique molecular identifier barcodes. TCRdb used MiXCR to reprocess the PCR reads, holding one entry per CDR3 protein. The data show a few hundred thousand distinct CDR3 sequences, with 9.9% seen just once and about a tenth held by the top ten. This CDR3 has 13 residues. The ends lost 4 bases at V and 12 bases at J; junction bases unmatched: 13. Germline V lookup: CDR1 DFQATT, CDR2 SNEGSKA (reference sequence).

The TCR sequence derives from a human donor who donated a stem cell graft to a child with SCID. The chain joins TRBV20-1 to TRBJ1-1; 8 bases are shared with TRBD1. The sequencing here drew on PBMCs from the stem cell graft donor, taken from the stem cell graft. CDR3 bases: TGCAGTGCTATAAGGGGGGGCCCAGGGGGCTCTTTCTTT. This gives the protein CSAIRGGPGGSFF.